This T cell receptor (beta chain) was sequenced in a study of vaccination and CD4 T cells after COVID-19. Study-level information: Samples were taken after vaccination, a median of around 78 days after dose two, with a range of 14 to 241. The stimulating agents, overlapping spike peptides, came from SARS-CoV-2, HCoV-NL63, HCoV-OC43 and HCoV-229E.

Study findings and constraints: The authors identified 304 of 307 vaccine-specific clones in convalescent patients as spike mono-reactive.

Note on this clonotype: Its specificity is unknown. One end of the junction is discordant with germline, which a read error may explain.

Once obtained from cultured CD4+ T cells, the DNA was sequenced using the Oncomine TCR Beta short-read assay. TCRdb recomputed calls from the PCR reads with MiXCR, one row per CDR3 protein. The repertoire consists of 10,000 to 15,000 distinct CDR3 sequences, with approximately 57% occurring once and the leading ten covering about 13%. Treatment indicated: roughly 10-day PBMC culture with coronavirus spike peptide pools or control peptides (ViraFEST assay). Germline CDR1 and CDR2: SEHNR and FQNEAQ (reference sequence). The CDR3 is 15 amino acids. The sequence was obtained from a human donor who had recovered from COVID-19. Sequencing was performed on CD4+ T cells from blood, cultured in vitro. The V gene is TRBV7-9, the J gene TRBJ1-4; no firm D call. The CDR3 DNA follows: TGTGCCAGCAGCTTAGCGGGCACCTACGAGGGAAAACTATTTTTT. It codes for CASSLAGTYEGKLFF.